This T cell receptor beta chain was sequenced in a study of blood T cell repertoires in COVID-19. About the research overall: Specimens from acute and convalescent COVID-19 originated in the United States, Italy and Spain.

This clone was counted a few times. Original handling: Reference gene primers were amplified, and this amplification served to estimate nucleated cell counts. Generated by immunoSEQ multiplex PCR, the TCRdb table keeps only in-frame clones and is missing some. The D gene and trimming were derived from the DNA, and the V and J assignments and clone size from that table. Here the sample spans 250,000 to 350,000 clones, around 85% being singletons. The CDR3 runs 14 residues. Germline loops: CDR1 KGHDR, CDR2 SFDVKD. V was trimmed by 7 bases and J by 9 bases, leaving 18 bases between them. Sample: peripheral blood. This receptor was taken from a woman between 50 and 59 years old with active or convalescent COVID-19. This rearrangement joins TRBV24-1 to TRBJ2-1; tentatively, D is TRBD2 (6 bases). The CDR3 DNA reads TGTGCCACCAGGGGGGGACGTGTTGATGCTGAGCAGTTCTTC. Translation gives CATRGGRVDAEQFF.